These 18 T cell receptor beta chains were all obtained from the same sample, sequenced in a study of blood T cells in healthy people across ages. Alongside a J-beta primer mix, a sample-barcoded 5' primer served in a second PCR lasting about 7 to 12 cycles. MiXCR, run by TCRdb on the 5' RACE reads, gives a single entry per CDR3 protein. The sample has about 1.5 million distinct CDR3 sequences, 35% to 45% seen once. The sequenced material came from blood. These receptors all come from a woman in her late teens or twenties in good health.

The rearrangement joins TRBV28 to TRBJ1-4; D unclear. V shed 2 bases and J shed 0 bases, with 13 bases lying between them. This CDR3 region has 17 residues. Germline V gene sequence: CDR1 MDHEN, CDR2 SYDVKM. CDR3: CASSLNQLQSTNEKLFF. The CDR3 DNA follows: TGTGCCAGCAGTTTAAACCAACTTCAATCAACTAATGAAAAACTGTTTTTT.

The chain is built from TRBV7-9 and TRBJ1-2; D call uncertain. The CDR3 covers 14 residues. V gave up 3 bases and J gave up 4 bases, with 12 bases separating them. From germline, CDR1 is SEHNR and CDR2 FQNEAQ (reference sequence). Here the CDR3 reads CASSFPTVGYGYTF. The DNA for the CDR3 is TGTGCCAGCAGCTTCCCCACGGTTGGCTATGGCTACACCTTC. The variable domain in full, completed from reference TRBV7-9 and TRBJ1-2, reads DTGVSQNPRHKITKRGQNVTFRCDPISEHNRLYWYRQTLGQGPEFLTYFQNEAQLEKSRLLSDRFSAERPKGSFSTLEIQRTEQGDSAMYLCASSFPTVGYGYTFGSGTRLTVV.

This clonotype was observed a handful of times. The chain is built from TRBV6-1 and TRBJ2-2; 7 bases align to TRBD1. CDR1 and CDR2 (germline): MNHNS, SASEGT. This CDR3 contains 13 residues. J lost 6 bases, V lost 6 bases, and 4 bases had no gene match. The CDR3 DNA is TGTGCCAGCAGAGGGACAGATGCCGGGGAGCTGTTTTTT. Its translation is CASRGTDAGELFF.

This clonotype occurred once. The chain has TRBV12-3 or TRBV12-4 and TRBJ2-1, with a tentative D call TRBD2 (5 bases). This CDR3 spans 12 amino acids. V was pared by 11 bases and J by 9 bases, with 17 bases between. The CDR3 nucleotides read TGTGCCGGCTGGGGTCCCGAGGGTGAGCAGTTCTTC. The encoded protein is CAGWGPEGEQFF.

The chain combines TRBV7-9 with TRBJ1-2; 9 bases are a match to TRBD1. J lost 4 bases, V lost 4 bases, and 4 bases had no gene match. This CDR3 is 14 amino acids long. Germline CDR1 is SEHNR and CDR2 is FQNEAQ (reference sequence). The chain's CDR3 is CASSWDRASYGYTF. DNA for the CDR3: TGTGCCAGCAGCTGGGACAGGGCCTCCTATGGCTACACCTTC.

In regard to this clonotype: A junction end diverges from the germline sequence, so it may reflect a read error. V usage is TRBV15 and J usage is TRBJ1-2; D is unresolved. This CDR3 has 15 amino acids. Germline V gene lookup returns CDR1 LNHNV and CDR2 YYDKDF (reference sequence). CDR3 nucleotides: TGTACCACCAGCAGAGAACTCCTTACTAACTATGGCTACACCTTC. Its protein product is CTTSRELLTNYGYTF. Looking up the rest from reference TRBV15 and TRBJ1-2 gives the full variable domain: DAMVIQNPRYQVTQFGKPVTLSCSQTLNHNVMYWYQQKSSQAPKLLFHYYDKDFNNEADTPDNFQSRRPNTSFCFLDIRSPGLGDTAMYLCTTSRELLTNYGYTFGSGTRLTVV.

This clonotype was picked up many times. V is TRBV29-1 and J is TRBJ2-3, with D perhaps matching TRBD2 (7 bases). The CDR3 runs 14 residues. Germline CDR1 reads SQVTM; CDR2 reads ANQGSEA. The V end was cut by 8 bases, the J end by 6 bases, with 21 bases between. The CDR3 region is CSSITRGARDTQYF. CDR3 nucleotides: TGCAGCTCGATTACTCGGGGGGCGCGGGATACGCAGTATTTT.

The chain joins TRBV4-2 to TRBJ2-5; 10 nucleotides match TRBD2. CDR3 length: 17 residues. Germline values: CDR1 LGHNA, CDR2 YNFKEQ. V was pared by 0 bases and J by 4 bases, with 8 bases of the junction left unmatched. CDR3 residues: CASSQDVRAGGLETQYF. CDR3 in DNA: TGTGCCAGCAGCCAAGACGTTCGAGCGGGAGGGCTAGAGACCCAGTACTTC.

The chain has TRBV20-1 and TRBJ2-1; D unclear. Between the trimmed V and J ends, which lost 2 bases and 6 bases, there was a span of 11 bases. CDR1 DFQATT and CDR2 SNEGSKA come from the germline V gene (reference sequence). This CDR3 is built from 13 residues. The CDR3 region has the DNA TGCAGTGCTAGATTAGGAGTGACCAATGAGCAGTTCTTC. Encoded protein: CSARLGVTNEQFF.

This clonotype has a count of ten or more. V is TRBV29-1 and J is TRBJ2-5; D is undetermined. CDR3 length equals 11 residues. Germline V CDR1 and CDR2: SQVTM, ANQGSEA. Trimming stripped 3 bases from V and 2 bases from J, with 4 bases between. The CDR3 DNA reads TGCAGCGTTGACCGACAAGAGACCCAGTACTTC. Encoded protein: CSVDRQETQYF. The whole variable domain, remainder taken from reference TRBV29-1 and TRBJ2-5, is SAVISQKPSRDICQRGTSLTIQCQVDSQVTMMFWYRQQPGQSLTLIATANQGSEATYESGFVIDKFPISRPNLTFSTLTVSNMSPEDSSIYLCSVDRQETQYFGPGTRLLVL.

The chain joins TRBV12-3 or TRBV12-4 to TRBJ1-2; D is ambiguous. The CDR3 is made up of 14 amino acids. Trimming removed 0 bases at V and 4 bases at J, with 9 bases between. The CDR3 region is CASSLALWPYGYTF. The CDR3 DNA reads TGTGCCAGCAGTTTAGCGCTTTGGCCCTATGGCTACACCTTC.

The chain employs TRBV6-2 or TRBV6-3 and TRBJ1-1; D is unclear. The V and J ends lost 5 bases and 0 bases respectively, with 16 bases between them. Germline-derived CDR1 and CDR2 are MNHEY and SVGEGT. This CDR3 has 16 residues. In nucleotides, the CDR3 is TGTGCCAGCAGTCCCTTGAGGACCGTGATGAACACTGAAGCTTTCTTT. Its protein is CASSPLRTVMNTEAFF.

J is TRBJ1-1 and V is TRBV6-6; D gene uncertain. V was cut by 7 bases and J by 3 bases, with 15 bases left in between. This CDR3 has 14 residues. Germline loops: CDR1 MNHNY, CDR2 SVGAGI (reference sequence). The CDR3 spells CASTPKRVDTEAFF. Here the CDR3 DNA reads TGTGCCAGCACCCCCAAGCGGGTGGACACTGAAGCTTTCTTT.

This chain links TRBV4-3 with TRBJ2-7, with D possibly matching TRBD2 (5 bases). This CDR3 contains 20 residues. Germline V gives CDR1 LGHNA, CDR2 YSLEER. V was shortened by 0 bases and J by 2 bases, with 26 bases between the two germline ends. The CDR3 DNA is TGCGCCAGCAGCCAAGAGATTTGGCGGGTCCTTGATAAAACTACCTACGAGCAGTACTTC. Its translation: CASSQEIWRVLDKTTYEQYF.

This chain uses TRBV25-1 with TRBJ2-4; TRBD1 might be the D (5 bases). With 9 bases removed from V and 0 bases from J, the gap between germline ends came to 9 bases. The CDR3 runs 13 residues. CDR1 MGHDK and CDR2 SYGVNS come from the germline V gene. CDR3 DNA: TGTGCCAGACAGGTCCTAGCCAAAAACATTCAGTACTTC. It codes for CARQVLAKNIQYF.

Only one count was recorded for this clonotype. With a much larger clone just one base away, this may be a read error. J is TRBJ2-1 and V is TRBV4-1; D tentatively fits TRBD1 or TRBD2 (5 bases each). The better agreement between TRBJ2-7 and the DNA end casts doubt on the J call. Per germline, CDR1 MGHRA and CDR2 YSYEKL. The CDR3 totals 16 residues. Written as DNA, the CDR3 is TGCGCCAGCAGCTATCCCGGGACCAACTCCTACAATGAGCAGTACTTC. This gives the protein CASSYPGTNSYNEQYF.

This clonotype was observed a handful of times. The chain joins TRBV6-5 to TRBJ1-2; possible D gene TRBD1, 6 bases. This CDR3 is built from 14 residues. In germline, CDR1 is MNHEY, CDR2 SVGAGI. The V and J ends lost 6 bases and 4 bases respectively, with 15 bases between them. The CDR3, as DNA: TGTGCCAGCAGGACGACAGGTCGGGCCTATGGCTACACCTTC. This gives the protein CASRTTGRAYGYTF.

Comment on this clonotype: At one end, the junction sequence differs from germline, possibly due to a read error. The chain couples TRBV12-3 or TRBV12-4 to TRBJ2-3; D remains ambiguous. There are 14 residues in the CDR3. The CDR3 DNA reads TGTGCCAGCAGTTTAGGAGTCTACACAGATATGCAGTATTTT. This sequence encodes CASSLGVYTDMQYF.